Listed below are T cell receptor beta chains from one sample, sequenced in a study of T cells in Graves' hyperthyroidism and ophthalmopathy. TCRdb analysed the multiplex PCR reads with MiXCR anew, one entry per CDR3 protein. The table includes about 350,000 distinct CDR3 sequences, 12% to 15% detected once. Material: blood. The source of these receptors is a woman aged 40 to 50 with Graves' ophthalmopathy. The CDR3 runs from the conserved cysteine through the conserved F or W. Each record gives: clone size, J gene, V gene, D gene, CDR3 protein, CDR3 DNA. The D gene is left open where the match is weak. Rows give clone size only sometimes, using once, few, many, or a class for an expanded clone.

>many|TRBJ1-2|TRBV7-9|NA
CASSLPSGGLPGYTF
TGTGCCAGCAGCTTACCGTCGGGGGGCCTGCCGGGCTACACCTTC
>NA|TRBJ2-7|TRBV9|TRBD2
CASSEGLAGVHEQYF
TGTGCCAGCAGCGAGGGACTAGCGGGAGTCCACGAGCAGTACTTC
>NA|TRBJ2-7|TRBV11-2|NA
CASSLRSPFGEQYF
TGTGCCAGCAGCTTAAGATCCCCTTTCGGCGAGCAGTACTTC
>many|TRBJ1-1|TRBV20-1|TRBD1
CSAPTGTGLTEAFF
TGCAGTGCCCCGACCGGGACAGGGTTGACTGAAGCTTTCTTT
>NA|TRBJ2-3|TRBV3-1|TRBD2
CASSQGVLAGGLIDTQYF
TGTGCCAGCAGCCAAGGGGTCTTAGCGGGAGGGCTAATAGATACGCAGTATTTT
>NA|TRBJ1-1|TRBV29-1|NA
CSVEIRRRPLKNTEAFF
TGCAGCGTTGAAATTCGTAGGAGGCCCCTCAAAAACACTGAAGCTTTCTTT
>many|TRBJ2-3|TRBV20-1|TRBD2
CSAEGTSEVGDTQYF
TGCAGTGCTGAGGGGACTAGCGAGGTTGGAGATACGCAGTATTTT
>NA|TRBJ2-2|TRBV3-1|NA
CASSQDAGPGELFF
TGTGCCAGCAGCCAAGATGCTGGCCCCGGGGAGCTGTTTTTT
>NA|TRBJ2-3|TRBV6-6|NA
CASSYSRFAITDTQYF
TGTGCCAGCAGTTACTCGAGGTTTGCGATCACAGATACGCAGTATTTT
>many|TRBJ1-2|TRBV5-1|NA
CASSAGAMEGYTF
TGCGCCAGCAGTGCAGGGGCAATGGAGGGCTACACCTTC
>many|TRBJ1-1|TRBV9|NA
CASSVCVWGAGDPEAFF
TGTGCCAGCAGCGTATGTGTGTGGGGGGCGGGGGACCCTGAAGCTTTCTTT
>NA|TRBJ2-1|TRBV12-3/TRBV12-4|TRBD2
CASSLATSGRANSYNEQFF
TGTGCCAGCAGTTTAGCTACTAGCGGGAGGGCCAATTCCTACAATGAGCAGTTCTTC
>NA|TRBJ2-5|TRBV7-9|NA
CASSLEGLGTQYF
TGTGCCAGCAGCTTAGAAGGGTTGGGGACCCAGTACTTC
>many|TRBJ2-1|TRBV6-1|NA
CANRQLSSYNEQFF
TGTGCCAACAGACAGCTAAGCTCCTACAATGAGCAGTTCTTC
>few|TRBJ2-3|TRBV19|TRBD2
CASSISASGDTQYF
TGTGCCAGTAGTATATCGGCTAGCGGAGATACGCAGTATTTT
>NA|TRBJ1-5|TRBV5-1|NA
CASSWGAGSNQPQHF
TGCGCCAGCAGCTGGGGGGCCGGCAGCAATCAGCCCCAGCATTTT
>many|TRBJ2-5|TRBV5-4|TRBD2
CASSFGLAGARRETQYF
TGTGCCAGCAGCTTCGGACTAGCGGGAGCCCGGAGGGAGACCCAGTACTTC
>many|TRBJ1-2|TRBV19|TRBD1
CASSKDRYYGYTF
TGTGCCAGTAGCAAGGACAGGTACTATGGCTACACCTTC
>many|TRBJ2-3|TRBV7-2|TRBD2
CASSLRGRAGTDTQYF
TGTGCCAGCAGCTTACGCGGGAGGGCCGGGACAGATACGCAGTATTTT
>many|TRBJ2-5|TRBV28|TRBD1
CASSLLAGGPVETQYF
TGTGCCAGCAGCTTACTAGCAGGGGGCCCGGTGGAGACCCAGTACTTC
>few|TRBJ2-6|TRBV6-5|TRBD1
CACSRQGPIPSGANVLTF
TGTGCCTGCAGTCGACAGGGGCCTATCCCCTCTGGGGCCAACGTCCTGACTTTC
>many|TRBJ1-2|TRBV6-5|NA
CASSYLGAILDYGYTF
TGTGCCAGCAGTTACCTTGGGGCCATTCTGGACTATGGCTACACCTTC
>many|TRBJ1-4|TRBV2|TRBD1
CASSLTGAFATNEKLFF
TGTGCCAGCAGTCTGACAGGGGCCTTTGCAACTAATGAAAAACTGTTTTTT
>few|TRBJ2-1|TRBV6-6|TRBD2
CASSYSPRLRSGRVDEQFF
TGTGCCAGCAGTTACTCGCCGAGGCTGCGAAGCGGGAGGGTTGATGAGCAGTTCTTC
>many|TRBJ2-7|TRBV6-1|NA
CASGDQSYEQYF
TGTGCCAGCGGAGACCAATCCTACGAGCAGTACTTC
>many|TRBJ2-3|TRBV20-1|NA
CSASRDTQYF
TGCAGTGCTTCTAGGGATACGCAGTATTTT
>few|TRBJ1-2|TRBV9|NA
CASSVESGQVGYGYTF
TGTGCCAGCAGCGTAGAATCGGGACAAGTGGGGTATGGCTACACCTTC
>many|TRBJ2-7|TRBV2|TRBD2
CASYSGTSVSYEQYF
TGTGCCAGCTATTCAGGGACTAGCGTAAGTTACGAGCAGTACTTC
>few|TRBJ1-5|TRBV6-1|NA
CASIKARTAAQPQHF
TGTGCCAGCATTAAAGCCCGGACAGCCGCCCAGCCCCAGCATTTT
>NA|TRBJ2-1|TRBV2|NA
CASRRGRGEQFF
TGTGCCAGCAGGCGGGGGCGTGGCGAGCAGTTCTTC
>many|TRBJ1-5|TRBV2|TRBD1
CASRDRRNQPQHF
TGTGCCAGCAGGGACAGGAGAAATCAGCCCCAGCATTTT
>few|TRBJ1-1|TRBV20-1|NA
CSARDRRALGEAFF
TGCAGTGCTAGAGATCGGCGAGCTCTGGGTGAAGCTTTCTTT
>many|TRBJ2-2|TRBV19|NA
CASSVANTGELFF
TGTGCCAGTAGTGTCGCGAACACCGGGGAGCTGTTTTTT
>once|TRBJ1-2|TRBV3-1|NA
CASSLNRIYGYTF
TGTGCCAGCAGCCTGAACCGTATATATGGCTACACCTTC
>many|TRBJ2-5|TRBV6-1|NA
CASRKTGQVETQYF
TGTGCCAGCAGGAAAACAGGCCAGGTGGAGACCCAGTACTTC
>few|TRBJ1-1|TRBV28|TRBD1
CASSPGTGFEAFF
TGTGCCAGCAGCCCTGGGACAGGGTTTGAAGCTTTCTTT
>many|TRBJ1-1|TRBV29-1|NA
CSVGGGIMNTEAFF
TGCAGCGTGGGCGGGGGTATCATGAACACTGAAGCTTTCTTT
>few|TRBJ1-2|TRBV28|NA
CASRGAVTRGYTF
TGTGCCAGCAGGGGGGCTGTGACCCGGGGCTACACCTTC
>many|TRBJ2-1|TRBV6-1|NA
CASSGGYNEQFF
TGTGCCAGCAGTGGAGGGTACAATGAGCAGTTCTTC
>NA|TRBJ2-3|TRBV20-1|TRBD1
CSARGTGGDVKTSTDTQYF
TGCAGTGCTAGAGGGACAGGGGGCGATGTGAAAACTAGCACAGATACGCAGTATTTT
>few|TRBJ1-6|TRBV6-1|NA
CASLDGESRRSPLHF
TGTGCCAGCCTGGACGGAGAAAGTCGTCGTTCACCCCTCCACTTT
>NA|TRBJ2-4|TRBV20-1|TRBD2
CSASEWASGPGVGKNIQYF
TGCAGTGCTAGCGAGTGGGCTAGCGGTCCGGGAGTTGGCAAAAACATTCAGTACTTC
>many|TRBJ2-7|TRBV5-1|TRBD1
CASSLTGGQYEQYF
TGCGCCAGCAGCTTAACAGGGGGCCAGTACGAGCAGTACTTC
>NA|TRBJ2-1|TRBV19|NA
CASSVEPNEQFF
TGTGCCAGTAGTGTTGAGCCTAATGAGCAGTTCTTC
>many|TRBJ2-2|TRBV14|NA
CASSLESWGELFF
TGTGCCAGCAGCCTCGAATCGTGGGGGGAGCTGTTTTTT
>NA|TRBJ2-7|TRBV28|TRBD1
CASRSRRQGYEQYF
TGTGCCAGCAGGTCAAGACGACAGGGGTACGAGCAGTACTTC
>few|TRBJ1-1|TRBV5-1|NA
CASSSRQGLGTEAFF
TGCGCCAGCAGCTCTAGGCAGGGGTTGGGAACTGAAGCTTTCTTT
>many|TRBJ2-3|TRBV6-1|TRBD2
CASSGGGGRDTQYF
TGTGCCAGCAGTGGCGGCGGGGGTCGGGATACGCAGTATTTT
>NA|TRBJ1-4|TRBV28|TRBD1
CASSYSGQGKLFF
TGTGCCAGCAGTTACTCGGGACAGGGCAAACTGTTTTTT
>many|TRBJ2-5|TRBV12-3/TRBV12-4|NA
CASSFSPYGVRDTETQYF
TGTGCCAGCAGTTTTTCCCCCTATGGAGTGCGGGATACTGAGACCCAGTACTTC
>many|TRBJ1-5|TRBV20-1|TRBD1
CSAFPGTANQPQHF
TGCAGTGCTTTCCCCGGGACAGCCAATCAGCCCCAGCATTTT
>few|TRBJ2-7|TRBV9|TRBD1
CASSPRTGGVSYEQYF
TGTGCCAGCAGCCCCCGGACAGGGGGCGTATCCTACGAGCAGTACTTC
>many|TRBJ1-1|TRBV2|TRBD1
CASSERTGDFEAFF
TGTGCCAGCAGTGAAAGGACAGGGGACTTTGAAGCTTTCTTT
>NA|TRBJ1-2|TRBV13|NA
CASSSADLSGYTF
TGTGCCAGCAGCTCGGCTGACTTGAGCGGCTACACCTTC
>NA|TRBJ1-6|TRBV6-6|NA
CASSYRTWGANSPLHF
TGTGCCAGCAGTTACCGGACCTGGGGTGCTAATTCACCCCTCCACTTT
>many|TRBJ1-2|TRBV11-2|NA
CASSLDRRRGTSF
TGTGCCAGCAGCTTAGATCGCCGGAGAGGGACGTCCTTC
>NA|TRBJ2-1|TRBV5-4|NA
CASSTDRKSSYNEQFF
TGTGCCAGCAGCACAGACAGGAAGAGCTCCTACAATGAGCAGTTCTTC